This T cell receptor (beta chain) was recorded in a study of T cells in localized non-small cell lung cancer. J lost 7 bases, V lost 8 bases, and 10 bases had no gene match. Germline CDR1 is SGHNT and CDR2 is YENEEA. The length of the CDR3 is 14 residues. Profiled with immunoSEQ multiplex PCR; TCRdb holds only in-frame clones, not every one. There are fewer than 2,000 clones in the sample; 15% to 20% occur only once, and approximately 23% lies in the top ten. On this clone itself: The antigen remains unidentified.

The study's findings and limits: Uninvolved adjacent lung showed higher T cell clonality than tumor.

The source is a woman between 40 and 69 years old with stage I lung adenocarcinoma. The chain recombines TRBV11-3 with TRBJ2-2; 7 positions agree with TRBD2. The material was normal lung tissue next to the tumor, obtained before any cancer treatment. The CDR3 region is CASGPREVRGELFF. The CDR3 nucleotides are TGTGCCAGCGGGCCCCGGGAGGTCCGCGGGGAGCTGTTTTTT. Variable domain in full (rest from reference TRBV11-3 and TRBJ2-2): EAGVVQSPRYKIIEKKQPVAFWCNPISGHNTLYWYLQNLGQGPELLIRYENEEAVDDSQLPKDRFSAERLKGVDSTLKIQPAELGDSAVYLCASGPREVRGELFFGEGSRLTVL.